This paragraph covers one T cell receptor beta chain sequence. The sample comes from a study of blood T cell repertoires in COVID-19. Whole-study context: Specimens from acute and convalescent COVID-19 originated in the United States, Italy and Spain. Nucleic acid was either cDNA or gDNA, and it came from T cells, B-cell-depleted T cells, or PBMCs.

Original methodology: Reference gene primer amplification in the assay estimated nucleated cell counts. The table came from immunoSEQ multiplex PCR; TCRdb's copy has only in-frame clones and leaves some out. V and J calls and clone size follow that table, whereas D and trimming were derived from the DNA. In the table there are 75,000 to 90,000 clones, approximately 86% of which are singletons. CDR1 and CDR2 from the germline V gene are MNHGY and SVAAGI. V was clipped by 6 bases and J by 7 bases; unmatched bases: 6. This CDR3 contains 14 residues. This chain links TRBV6-9 with TRBJ1-5; TRBD1 agrees at 10 bases. The TCR sequence derives from a man older than 75 with active or convalescent COVID-19. The specimen sequenced was peripheral blood. The CDR3 here is CASRTGGTRQPQHF. CDR3 coding DNA: TGTGCCAGCAGGACAGGGGGCACGCGGCAGCCCCAGCATTTT.